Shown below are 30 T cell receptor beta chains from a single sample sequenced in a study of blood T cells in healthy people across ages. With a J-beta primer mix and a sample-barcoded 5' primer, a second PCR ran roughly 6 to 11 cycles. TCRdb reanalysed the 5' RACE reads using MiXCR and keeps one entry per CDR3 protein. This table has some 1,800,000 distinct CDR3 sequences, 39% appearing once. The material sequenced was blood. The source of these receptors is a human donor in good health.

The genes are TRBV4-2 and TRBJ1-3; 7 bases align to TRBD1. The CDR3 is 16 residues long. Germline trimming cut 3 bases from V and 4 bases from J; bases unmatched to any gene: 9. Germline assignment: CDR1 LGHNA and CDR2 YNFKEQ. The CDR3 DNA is TGTGCCAGCAGCCAGCTGAACAGGGGTTCAGGAAACACCATATATTTT. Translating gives CASSQLNRGSGNTIYF.

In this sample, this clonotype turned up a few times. CDR3: CASSPRTEAFF. CDR3 in DNA: TGTGCCAGCAGTCCCAGGACAGAAGCTTTCTTT. The gene calls are TRBV12-3 or TRBV12-4 and TRBJ1-1; TRBD1 might be the D (5 bases). Trimming took off 5 bases at V and 8 bases at J, with 9 bases between the two ends. The CDR3 loop spans 11 amino acids.

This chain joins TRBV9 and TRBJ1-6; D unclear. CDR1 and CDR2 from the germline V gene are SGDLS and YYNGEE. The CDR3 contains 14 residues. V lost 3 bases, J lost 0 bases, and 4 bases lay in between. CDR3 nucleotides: TGTGCCAGCAGCGGGGACTCCTATAATTCACCCCTCCACTTT. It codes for CASSGDSYNSPLHF.

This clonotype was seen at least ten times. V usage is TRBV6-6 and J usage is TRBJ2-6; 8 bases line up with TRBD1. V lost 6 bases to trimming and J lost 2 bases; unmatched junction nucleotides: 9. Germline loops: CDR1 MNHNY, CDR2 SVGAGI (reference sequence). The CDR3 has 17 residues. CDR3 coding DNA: TGTGCCAGCAGCAAGGGACAGGTTTCTCCTGGGGCCAACGTCCTGACTTTC. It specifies CASSKGQVSPGANVLTF.

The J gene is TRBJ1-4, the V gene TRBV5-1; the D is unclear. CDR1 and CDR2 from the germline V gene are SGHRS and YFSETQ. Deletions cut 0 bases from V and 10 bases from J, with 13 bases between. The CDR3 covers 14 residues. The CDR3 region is CASSLDPGERKLFF. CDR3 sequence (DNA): TGCGCCAGCAGCTTGGACCCCGGAGAGCGAAAACTGTTTTTT.

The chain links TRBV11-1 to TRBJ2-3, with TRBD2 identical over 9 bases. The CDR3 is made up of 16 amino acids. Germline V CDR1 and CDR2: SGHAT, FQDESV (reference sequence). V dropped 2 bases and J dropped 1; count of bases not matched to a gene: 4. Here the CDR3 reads CASSLKVAGGTDTQYF. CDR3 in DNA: TGTGCCAGCAGCTTAAAGGTAGCGGGGGGCACAGATACGCAGTATTTT.

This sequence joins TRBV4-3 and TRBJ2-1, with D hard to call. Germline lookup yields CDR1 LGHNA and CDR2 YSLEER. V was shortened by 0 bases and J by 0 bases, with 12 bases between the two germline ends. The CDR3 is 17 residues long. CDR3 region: CASSQDRWKYSYNEQFF. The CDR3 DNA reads TGCGCCAGCAGCCAAGATCGGTGGAAATACTCCTACAATGAGCAGTTCTTC.

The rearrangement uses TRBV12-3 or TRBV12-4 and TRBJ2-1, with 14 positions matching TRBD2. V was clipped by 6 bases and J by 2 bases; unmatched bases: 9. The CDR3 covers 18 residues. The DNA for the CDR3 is TGTGCCAGCAGACCAAGGACTAGCGGGGGGCAAACCTACAATGAGCAGTTCTTC. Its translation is CASRPRTSGGQTYNEQFF.

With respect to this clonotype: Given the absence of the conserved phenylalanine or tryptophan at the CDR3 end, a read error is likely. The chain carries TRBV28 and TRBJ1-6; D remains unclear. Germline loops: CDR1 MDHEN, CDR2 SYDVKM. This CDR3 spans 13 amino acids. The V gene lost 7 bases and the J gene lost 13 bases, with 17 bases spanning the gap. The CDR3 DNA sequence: TGTGCCAGCACCCTACGGCAGTTTTCGCCCCTCCACTGT. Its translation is CASTLRQFSPLHC.

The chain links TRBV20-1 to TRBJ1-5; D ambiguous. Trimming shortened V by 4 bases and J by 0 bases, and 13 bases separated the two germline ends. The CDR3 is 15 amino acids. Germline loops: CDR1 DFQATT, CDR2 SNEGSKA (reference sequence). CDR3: CSAKTELYSNQPQHF. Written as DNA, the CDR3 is TGCAGTGCTAAAACGGAGTTATATAGCAATCAGCCCCAGCATTTT.

The CDR3 nucleotides are TGTGCCAGCAGCGTAGGGGGATCCCAGAAAAGCGGGCAGTACTTC. It codes for CASSVGGSQKSGQYF. This chain connects TRBV9 to TRBJ2-4, with a tentative D call TRBD2 (6 bases). CDR1 is SGDLS, CDR2 YYNGEE, per germline. The ends were cut back, 0 bases at V and 13 bases at J, with 20 bases in the middle. CDR3 length: 15 amino acids.

CDR3 protein: CASIVQGAKGTGTQYF. DNA of the CDR3: TGTGCCAGCATCGTACAGGGGGCGAAGGGCACGGGTACGCAGTATTTT. V is TRBV28 and J is TRBJ2-3, with 9 bases identical to TRBD1. The V gene's germline CDR1 is MDHEN and CDR2 SYDVKM. This CDR3 spans 16 amino acids. The J segment lost 8 bases and the V segment lost 7 bases, leaving 16 bases of the junction unmatched.

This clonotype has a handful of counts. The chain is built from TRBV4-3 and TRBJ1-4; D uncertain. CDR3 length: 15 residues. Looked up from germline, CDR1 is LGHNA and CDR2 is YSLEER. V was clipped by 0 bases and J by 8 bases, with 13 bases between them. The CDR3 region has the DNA TGCGCCAGCAGCCAAGATTCGAGGGTCGGCGAAAAACTGTTTTTT. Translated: CASSQDSRVGEKLFF.

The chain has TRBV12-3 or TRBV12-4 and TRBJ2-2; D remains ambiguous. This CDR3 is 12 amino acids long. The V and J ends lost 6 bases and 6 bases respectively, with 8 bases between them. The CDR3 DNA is TGTGCCAGCAGACCACCTCCCGGGGAGCTGTTTTTT. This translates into CASRPPPGELFF.

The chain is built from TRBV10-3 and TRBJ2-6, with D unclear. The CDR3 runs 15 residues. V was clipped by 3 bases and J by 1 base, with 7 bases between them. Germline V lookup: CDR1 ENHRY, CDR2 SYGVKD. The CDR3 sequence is CAISDPISGANVLTF. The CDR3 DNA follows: TGTGCCATCAGTGATCCGATTTCTGGGGCCAACGTCCTGACTTTC.

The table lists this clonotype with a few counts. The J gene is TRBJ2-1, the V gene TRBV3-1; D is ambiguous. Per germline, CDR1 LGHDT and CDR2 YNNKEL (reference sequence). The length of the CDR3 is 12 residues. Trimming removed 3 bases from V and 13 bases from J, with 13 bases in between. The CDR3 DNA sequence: TGTGCCAGCAGCCAGGATCCGGTCCTCCAGTTCTTC. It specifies CASSQDPVLQFF.

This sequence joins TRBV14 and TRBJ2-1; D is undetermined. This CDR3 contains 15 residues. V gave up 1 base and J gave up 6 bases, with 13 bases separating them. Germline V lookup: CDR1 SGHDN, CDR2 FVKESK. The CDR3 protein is CASSQGYATSNEQFF. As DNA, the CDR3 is TGTGCCAGCAGCCAAGGGTACGCCACTTCCAATGAGCAGTTCTTC.

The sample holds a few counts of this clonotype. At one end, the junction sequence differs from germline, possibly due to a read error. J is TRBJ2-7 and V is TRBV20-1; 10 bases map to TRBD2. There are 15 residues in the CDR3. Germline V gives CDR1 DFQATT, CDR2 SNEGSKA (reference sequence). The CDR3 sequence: CSATIAGGLSCEQYF. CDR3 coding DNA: TGCAGTGCTACCATAGCGGGGGGCCTCTCCTGCGAGCAGTACTTC.

Here the CDR3 DNA reads TGCAGTGCTAGTTATAGGGCTAGCGGTGAGCAGTTCTTC. Protein product: CSASYRASGEQFF. The chain joins TRBV20-1 to TRBJ2-1, with 7 bases matching TRBD2. V shed 3 bases, J shed 9 bases, and the junction held 8 bases outside the gene matches. The CDR3 runs to 13 residues. The germline CDR1 and CDR2 sequences are DFQATT and SNEGSKA (reference sequence).

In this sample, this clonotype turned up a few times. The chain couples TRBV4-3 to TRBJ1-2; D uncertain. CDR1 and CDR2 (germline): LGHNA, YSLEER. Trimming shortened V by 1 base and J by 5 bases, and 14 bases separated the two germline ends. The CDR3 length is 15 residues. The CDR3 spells CASSQVFGSEYGYTF. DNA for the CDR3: TGCGCCAGCAGCCAAGTTTTCGGCAGCGAGTATGGCTACACCTTC.

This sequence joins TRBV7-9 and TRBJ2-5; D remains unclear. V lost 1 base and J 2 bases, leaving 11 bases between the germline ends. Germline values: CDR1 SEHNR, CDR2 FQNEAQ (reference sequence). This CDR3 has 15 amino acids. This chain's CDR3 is CASSLEQTGQETQYF. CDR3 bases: TGTGCCAGCAGCTTAGAACAGACGGGTCAAGAGACCCAGTACTTC.

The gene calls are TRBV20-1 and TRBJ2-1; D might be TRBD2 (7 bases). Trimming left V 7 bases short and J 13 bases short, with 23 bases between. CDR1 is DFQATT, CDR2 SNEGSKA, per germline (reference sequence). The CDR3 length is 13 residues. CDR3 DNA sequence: TGCAGTGTTGATCCGGGGGGCCAAGAGACCCAGTTCTTC. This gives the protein CSVDPGGQETQFF.

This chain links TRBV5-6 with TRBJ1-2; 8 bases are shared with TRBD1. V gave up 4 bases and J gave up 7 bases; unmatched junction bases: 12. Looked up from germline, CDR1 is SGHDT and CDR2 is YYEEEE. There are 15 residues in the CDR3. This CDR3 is CASSQMDRDLGGYTF. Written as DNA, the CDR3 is TGTGCCAGCAGCCAAATGGACAGGGATCTGGGTGGCTACACCTTC.

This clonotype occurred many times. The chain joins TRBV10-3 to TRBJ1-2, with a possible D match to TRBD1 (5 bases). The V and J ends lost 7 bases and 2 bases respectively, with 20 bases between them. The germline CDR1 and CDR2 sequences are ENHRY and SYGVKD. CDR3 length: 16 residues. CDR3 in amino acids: CAIMSGAGLDNYGYTF. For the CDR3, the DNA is TGTGCCATCATGTCCGGGGCAGGGTTGGACAACTATGGCTACACCTTC.

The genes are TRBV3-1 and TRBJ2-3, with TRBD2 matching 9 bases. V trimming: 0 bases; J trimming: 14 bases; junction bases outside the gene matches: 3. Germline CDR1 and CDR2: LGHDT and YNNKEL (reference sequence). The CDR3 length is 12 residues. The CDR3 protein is CASSQEGLAPYF. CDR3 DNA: TGTGCCAGCAGCCAAGAGGGACTAGCTCCGTATTTT.

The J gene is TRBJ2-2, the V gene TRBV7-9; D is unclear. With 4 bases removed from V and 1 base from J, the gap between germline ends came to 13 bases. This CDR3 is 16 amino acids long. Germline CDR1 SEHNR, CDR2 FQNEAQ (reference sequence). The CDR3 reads CASSSKGQRNTGELFF. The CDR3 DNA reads TGTGCCAGCAGCTCGAAAGGGCAGAGGAACACCGGGGAGCTGTTTTTT.

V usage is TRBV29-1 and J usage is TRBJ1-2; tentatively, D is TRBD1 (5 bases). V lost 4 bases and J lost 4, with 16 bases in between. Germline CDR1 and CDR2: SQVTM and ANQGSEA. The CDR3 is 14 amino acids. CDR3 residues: CSVGRDRLGYGYTF. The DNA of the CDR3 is TGCAGCGTTGGCCGGGACCGCCTCGGCTATGGCTACACCTTC.

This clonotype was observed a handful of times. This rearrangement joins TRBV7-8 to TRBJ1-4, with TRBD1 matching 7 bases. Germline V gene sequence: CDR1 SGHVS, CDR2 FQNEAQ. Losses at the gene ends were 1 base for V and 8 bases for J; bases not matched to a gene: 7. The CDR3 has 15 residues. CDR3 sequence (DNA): TGTGCCAGCAGCTTAGATGGGACAGCAGGGGAAAAACTGTTTTTT. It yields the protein CASSLDGTAGEKLFF.

The CDR3 DNA reads TGTGCCAGCAGTCCATATATCGGCGGGGGGGTCCAAGAGACCCAGTACTTC. Residues: CASSPYIGGGVQETQYF. This rearrangement joins TRBV27 to TRBJ2-5; TRBD2 matches 9 bases. J gave up 1 base and V 5 bases, and 11 bases lay outside the gene matches. This CDR3 has 17 amino acids. Germline CDR1 MNHEY, CDR2 SMNVEV (reference sequence).

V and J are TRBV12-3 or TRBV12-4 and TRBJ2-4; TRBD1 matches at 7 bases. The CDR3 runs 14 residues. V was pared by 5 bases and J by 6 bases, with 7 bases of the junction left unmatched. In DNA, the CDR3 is TGTGCCAGCAGTACAACAGGGGCGGGAAACATTCAGTACTTC. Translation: CASSTTGAGNIQYF.